The 28 T cell receptor beta chains given below trace back to one sample, sequenced in a study of control samples from healthy donors and cancer patients. Here immunoSEQ multiplex PCR was the method, and the copy in TCRdb shows in-frame clones only, minus some. The sample shows 110,000 to 150,000 clones, 92% of them seen only once. Material: blood. These receptor sequences come from a man aged 30 to 39 in good health.

The gene calls are TRBV7-9 and TRBJ2-2, with D unclear. Germline CDR1 reads SEHNR; CDR2 reads FQNEAQ (reference sequence). The CDR3 loop spans 12 amino acids. V was clipped by 2 bases and J by 6 bases, with 4 bases between them. This chain's CDR3 is CASSLLAGELFF. The DNA for the CDR3 is TGTGCCAGCAGCTTATTAGCCGGGGAGCTGTTTTTT.

This clone has more than one count but fewer than ten. The chain uses TRBV2 and TRBJ1-1; the D gene is possibly TRBD1 (6 bases). The CDR3 contains 15 residues. Trimming pared 2 bases from V and 4 bases from J, leaving 14 bases between. The germline V gene has CDR1 SNHLY and CDR2 FYNNEI. The CDR3 DNA follows: TGTGCCAGCAGTGAATTTGGAGGGGGGGGCACTGAAGCTTTCTTT. Amino acid sequence: CASSEFGGGGTEAFF.

The rearrangement uses TRBV28 and TRBJ1-5; D is undetermined. The CDR3 is made up of 12 amino acids. Germline V gene sequence: CDR1 MDHEN, CDR2 SYDVKM. V was shortened by 7 bases and J by 4 bases, with 8 bases between the two germline ends. In DNA form, the CDR3 reads TGTGCCAGCACCTCATTAAATCAGCCCCAGCATTTT. This translates into CASTSLNQPQHF. The full variable domain, in which reference TRBV28 and TRBJ1-5 provide the parts outside the CDR3, is DVKVTQSSRYLVKRTGEKVFLECVQDMDHENMFWYRQDPGLGLRLIYFSYDVKMKEKGDIPEGYSVSREKKERFSLILESASTNQTSMYLCASTSLNQPQHFGDGTRLSIL.

The rearrangement uses TRBV7-2 and TRBJ2-5; weak D call: TRBD1 (5 bases). CDR3 length: 15 amino acids. The germline gives CDR1 SGHTA, CDR2 FQGNSA. The ends were cut back, 5 bases at V and 2 bases at J, with 15 bases in the middle. The CDR3 nucleotides are TGTGCCAGCAGCCAGAGAGACAGACATCAAGAGACCCAGTACTTC. Translation: CASSQRDRHQETQYF.

This rearrangement joins TRBV7-8 to TRBJ2-7, with TRBD1 matching over 7 bases. V trimming: 7 bases; J trimming: 1 base; junction bases outside the gene matches: 7. The CDR3 has 14 amino acids. The germline CDR1 and CDR2 sequences are SGHVS and FQNEAQ. The CDR3 is CASTHRTGSYEQYF. CDR3 bases: TGTGCCAGCACCCATAGGACAGGTTCCTACGAGCAGTACTTC.

This chain links TRBV25-1 with TRBJ1-2, with 8 bases identical to TRBD1. Per germline, CDR1 MGHDK and CDR2 SYGVNS. The CDR3 runs 13 residues. V was pared by 6 bases and J by 3 bases, with 3 bases of the junction left unmatched. For the CDR3, the DNA is TGTGCCAGCAGGGGGGGACAGGACTATGGCTACACCTTC. This encodes CASRGGQDYGYTF.

CDR3: CSVATWGGYTF. DNA of the CDR3: TGCAGCGTTGCCACGTGGGGGGGCTACACCTTC. The rearrangement joins TRBV29-1 to TRBJ1-2; D possibly corresponds to TRBD1 (5 bases). Germline CDR1 SQVTM, CDR2 ANQGSEA. V was clipped by 4 bases and J by 8 bases, with 11 bases between them. The CDR3 spans 11 residues. The full variable domain, completed using reference TRBV29-1 and TRBJ1-2, is SAVISQKPSRDICQRGTSLTIQCQVDSQVTMMFWYRQQPGQSLTLIATANQGSEATYESGFVIDKFPISRPNLTFSTLTVSNMSPEDSSIYLCSVATWGGYTFGSGTRLTVV.

The chain employs TRBV11-2 and TRBJ2-1; 9 bases match TRBD2. Germline V gene data show CDR1 as SGHAT and CDR2 as FQNNGV. The J segment lost 3 bases and the V segment lost 0 bases, leaving 6 bases of the junction unmatched. The CDR3 consists of 17 residues. The DNA of the CDR3 is TGTGCCAGCAGCTTAGACGTAGCGGGAGCATACTACAATGAGCAGTTCTTC. This gives the protein CASSLDVAGAYYNEQFF.

The chain couples TRBV18 to TRBJ1-1, with 11 nucleotides matching TRBD1. V lost 0 bases to trimming and J lost 4 bases; unmatched junction nucleotides: 1. The CDR3 has 15 amino acids. Germline V gene data show CDR1 as KGHSH and CDR2 as LQKENI. The CDR3 loop is CASSPPGTGGTEAFF. The DNA of the CDR3 is TGTGCCAGCTCACCACCGGGGACAGGGGGCACTGAAGCTTTCTTT.

The chain joins TRBV30 to TRBJ2-2; no clear D gene. The CDR3 has 12 residues. V was cut by 1 base and J by 2 bases, with 2 bases left in between. Germline V gene lookup returns CDR1 GTSNPN and CDR2 SVGIG (reference sequence). DNA of the CDR3: TGTGCCTGGAGTGGTAACACCGGGGAGCTGTTTTTT. It yields the protein CAWSGNTGELFF.

This sequence joins TRBV11-2 and TRBJ2-1; 11 bases line up with TRBD2. The CDR3 sequence is 16 residues long. Germline values: CDR1 SGHAT, CDR2 FQNNGV. Trimming cost V 4 bases and J 6 bases; bases outside gene matches: 8. CDR3 sequence: CASSSRTSGLFNEQFF. The CDR3 DNA sequence: TGTGCCAGCAGCTCACGGACTAGCGGGCTATTCAATGAGCAGTTCTTC.

The chain is built from TRBV15 and TRBJ1-2; possibly TRBD1 for D (5 bases). Deletions cut 0 bases from V and 8 bases from J, with 13 bases between. This CDR3 is built from 14 residues. Germline loops: CDR1 LNHNV, CDR2 YYDKDF (reference sequence). CDR3 in amino acids: CATSREGVEEGYTF. The CDR3 nucleotides are TGTGCCACCAGCAGAGAGGGGGTAGAAGAGGGCTACACCTTC.

The chain links TRBV5-8 to TRBJ2-1, with 9 bases identical to TRBD2. Trimming took 4 bases from V and 2 from J; bases not matched to a gene: 7. The germline V gene encodes CDR1 SGHTS and CDR2 YDEGEE. CDR3 length: 16 residues. In DNA form, the CDR3 reads TGTGCCAGCAGCGCCGGGACTAGCAGCGCCTACAATGAGCAGTTCTTC. Translated, it gives CASSAGTSSAYNEQFF. Drawing the rest from reference TRBV5-8 and TRBJ2-1, the complete variable domain is EAGVTQSPTHLIKTRGQQATLRCSPISGHTSVYWYQQALGLGLQFLLWYDEGEERNRGNFPPRFSGRQFPNYSSELNVNALELEDSALYLCASSAGTSSAYNEQFFGPGTRLTVL.

This rearrangement joins TRBV12-5 to TRBJ1-2; TRBD1 is a possible D gene (6 bases). Trimming left V 7 bases short and J 4 bases short, with 13 bases between. Germline V lookup: CDR1 LGHNT, CDR2 FRNRAP. The CDR3 contains 13 residues. DNA of the CDR3: TGTGCTAGTGACCTAACAGGGAGCTATGGCTACACCTTC. Translated, it gives CASDLTGSYGYTF.

J is TRBJ1-5 and V is TRBV28; unclear D gene. Trimming left V 3 bases short and J 3 bases short, with 18 bases between. The CDR3 is 17 residues long. Germline V gene lookup returns CDR1 MDHEN and CDR2 SYDVKM. The DNA for the CDR3 is TGTGCCAGCAGTTTCGAGGTTGAGTTCCCACTCAATCAGCCCCAGCATTTT. Its translation is CASSFEVEFPLNQPQHF.

J is TRBJ2-7 and V is TRBV19; 7 bases are shared with TRBD1. CDR1 is LNHDA and CDR2 is SQIVND in the germline V gene (reference sequence). With 3 bases clipped from V and 2 bases from J, the junction kept 4 bases outside the gene matches. The CDR3 loop spans 14 amino acids. CDR3 protein: CASSITGTAYEQYF. The CDR3 DNA reads as TGTGCCAGTAGTATTACCGGGACAGCCTACGAGCAGTACTTC.

The chain couples TRBV5-6 to TRBJ2-7, with D unclear. V was cut by 2 bases and J by 2 bases, with 20 bases left in between. The CDR3 totals 17 residues. From germline, CDR1 is SGHDT and CDR2 YYEEEE. CDR3 sequence: CASSFFFIGESTYEQYF. As DNA, the CDR3 is TGTGCCAGCAGCTTTTTTTTTATTGGGGAATCCACCTACGAGCAGTACTTC.

The chain uses TRBV4-1 and TRBJ1-5; D may be TRBD1 (5 bases). Trimming removed 1 base at V and 7 bases at J, with 8 bases between. This CDR3 has 13 residues. Germline V CDR1 and CDR2: MGHRA, YSYEKL. CDR3 protein: CASSQGQRQPQHF. In nucleotides, the CDR3 is TGCGCCAGCAGCCAAGGACAGCGCCAGCCCCAGCATTTT.

The chain links TRBV11-3 to TRBJ2-5, with D maybe TRBD2 (6 bases). The germline V gene has CDR1 SGHNT and CDR2 YENEEA. V dropped 3 bases and J dropped 0 bases, with 17 bases sitting between them. This CDR3 comprises 17 residues. CDR3 protein: CASSLREAGENQETQYF. The CDR3 DNA sequence: TGTGCCAGCAGCTTGAGGGAGGCAGGCGAAAACCAAGAGACCCAGTACTTC.

This clone was observed a few times. The genes are TRBV4-2 and TRBJ2-7; 8 bases are a match to TRBD1. This CDR3 is 13 amino acids long. Germline assignment: CDR1 LGHNA and CDR2 YNFKEQ. The ends lost 2 bases at V and 7 bases at J; junction bases unmatched: 4. The CDR3 sequence: CASSQSQGEEQYF. CDR3 DNA: TGTGCCAGCAGCCAATCACAGGGGGAAGAGCAGTACTTC.

The chain combines TRBV2 with TRBJ1-2, with no clear D. The V and J ends lost 3 bases and 7 bases respectively, with 12 bases between them. This CDR3 spans 13 amino acids. Germline V gene sequence: CDR1 SNHLY, CDR2 FYNNEI. The CDR3 sequence: CASSETGRSGYTF. The CDR3 DNA reads as TGTGCCAGCAGTGAGACTGGTCGGAGTGGCTACACCTTC.

J is TRBJ2-5 and V is TRBV5-1; D call uncertain. Germline-derived CDR1 and CDR2 are SGHRS and YFSETQ. V lost 2 bases to trimming and J lost 4 bases, with 6 bases between them. The CDR3 totals 12 residues. The CDR3 DNA reads as TGCGCCAGCAGCTTCAGCAGAGAGACCCAGTACTTC. Translated, it gives CASSFSRETQYF.

The V call is TRBV6-5, the J call TRBJ2-1; 8 bases map to TRBD2. Unmatched junction bases numbered 6, after V lost 2 bases and J lost 3 bases. The CDR3 sequence is 16 residues long. Germline CDR1 reads MNHEY; CDR2 reads SVGAGI. CDR3 bases: TGTGCCAGCAGTTACGGGCTAGCGGGTTTCTACAATGAGCAGTTCTTC. This sequence encodes CASSYGLAGFYNEQFF.

This clone appeared a single time. The chain links TRBV30 to TRBJ2-5; D may be TRBD1 (5 bases). Germline CDR1 reads GTSNPN; CDR2 reads SVGIG (reference sequence). Trimming cost V 8 bases and J 2 bases, with 15 bases left between them. The CDR3 loop spans 13 amino acids. The DNA for the CDR3 is TGTGCCACCCTCAATCAGGGACAAGAGACCCAGTACTTC. This codes for CATLNQGQETQYF.

The CDR3 DNA reads as TGTGCCATCAGAGGACAGGGGCGCAATCAGCCCCAGCATTTT. It yields the protein CAIRGQGRNQPQHF. The V and J genes are TRBV10-3 and TRBJ1-5; 9 bases fit TRBD1. The CDR3 spans 14 residues. Germline V gives CDR1 ENHRY, CDR2 SYGVKD. J lost 2 bases, V lost 6 bases, and 2 bases had no gene match.

Written as DNA, the CDR3 is TGCGCCAGTACAGCGGGAGGGCTGGAAGGGGCCAACGTCCTGACTTTC. This encodes CASTAGGLEGANVLTF. The chain couples TRBV5-1 to TRBJ2-6; 10 bases map to TRBD2. V dropped 8 bases and J dropped 4; count of bases not matched to a gene: 9. The V gene's germline CDR1 is SGHRS and CDR2 YFSETQ. The CDR3 loop spans 16 amino acids.

J is TRBJ1-4 and V is TRBV4-1; the match to TRBD1 covers 9 bases. The germline CDR1 and CDR2 sequences are MGHRA and YSYEKL. CDR3 length: 15 amino acids. J lost 6 bases, V lost 4 bases, and 6 bases had no gene match. The CDR3 here is CASSRGQGSDEKLFF. CDR3 bases: TGCGCCAGCAGCCGAGGACAGGGGTCTGATGAAAAACTGTTTTTT.

J is TRBJ2-7 and V is TRBV6-1, with 12 bases fitting TRBD1. This CDR3 comprises 16 residues. Germline trimming cut 1 base from V and 6 bases from J; bases unmatched to any gene: 7. Germline V CDR1 and CDR2: MNHNS, SASEGT. CDR3 nucleotides: TGTGCCAGCAGTGAAGGGGCGGGACAGGGGGCTAGCGAGCAGTACTTC. Protein product: CASSEGAGQGASEQYF.